The rows below give T cell receptor beta chains drawn from one sample of a study of shared clonotypes between healthy human individuals. Sequencing was performed with immunoSEQ multiplex PCR; in TCRdb, only in-frame clones are kept and a portion is missing. The table shows about 2.1 million clones, with about 92% occurring only once. The specimen sequenced was naive CD8+ T cells from PBMCs. The receptor source for this set is a man between 18 and 35 years old in good health. Some clones in this sample may be carry-over from other donors' samples. Both conserved end residues are part of each CDR3. The order of the fields is V gene, CDR3 protein.

TRBV18,CASSRTWTGRESTDTQYF
TRBV7-9,CASRPLSAGPTDTQYF
TRBV27,CASYSSTGGVLHGYTF
TRBV19,CASSPDGGGGTEAFF
TRBV5-6,CASSSGGLNTQYF
TRBV7-8,CASSLLGQTSNCGYTF
TRBV14,CASSQDAFTVGTDTQYF
TRBV27,CASSLGQALREQFF
TRBV27,CASGTTGGNQPQHF
TRBV25-1,CASSELNILNGSPLHF
TRBV4-1,CASSRLRGQEGEKLFF
TRBV10-3,CATQSADSYEQYF
TRBV14,CASSLGQGWRNGYTF
TRBV5-6,CASSVDLEGSGNTIYF
TRBV6-6,CASSYSGSGNTIYF
TRBV15,CATSRDPWTEDSNQPQHF
TRBV7-9,CASSLVDNGHSYEQYF
TRBV15,CATSSAGDQPQHF
TRBV28,CASSFDITEAFF
TRBV7-3,CASSLDSGSNYGYTF
TRBV15,CATSREGQVEYEQYF
TRBV27,CASSLVGGFYNEQFF
TRBV7-9,CASSLVQMDEKLFF
TRBV7-6,CASSPGSGSYEQYF
TRBV19,CASTPRGGSYEQYF
TRBV5-1,CASSSEGTNEQFF
TRBV7-9,CASSPRGADTEAFF
TRBV27,CASSLRGPNTEAFF
TRBV7-9,CASSPFSSTAGEKADTQYF
TRBV19,CASRTGYNEQFF
TRBV9,CASSVKPGQPTIAEQYF
TRBV19,CASSIGEDGRTEAFF
TRBV19,CASSILGGREYEQYF
TRBV7-8,CASGMTQGSSNEQFF
TRBV13,CASSLGGRNQPQHF
TRBV27,CASTLGPKTVAREQFF
TRBV5-1,CASSPGTSGTDEQYF
TRBV29-1,CSVAGLAGVFNYEQYF
TRBV28,CASSQLTTNSYEQYF
TRBV14,CASSLLWDWGREGQKKNEQFF
TRBV29-1,CSVYDRNYGYTF
TRBV13,CASSLEDREQYF
TRBV9,CASNKGGGTNYGYTF
TRBV9,CASSTDSNSYEQYF
TRBV28,CASSLLPGADQPQHF
TRBV28,CASSLSTDLISYEQYF
TRBV27,CASSALDRGYEQYF
TRBV28,CASSPQRARINYGYTF
TRBV28,CASSLPLLAGGLSYNEQFF
TRBV5-1,CASRREGNIQETQYF
TRBV11-2,CASSLIYPGTEAFF
TRBV7-9,CASTPAYGSGRREYEQYF
TRBV5-1,CASSFGTSNTGELFF